This T cell receptor (beta chain) was retrieved from a study of blood T cell repertoires in COVID-19. Looked up from germline, CDR1 is MNHEY and CDR2 is SMNVEV (reference sequence). The CDR3 sequence is 14 residues long. The V gene lost 6 bases and the J gene lost 3 bases, with 14 bases spanning the gap. The table came from immunoSEQ multiplex PCR; TCRdb's copy has only in-frame clones and leaves some out. The table shows around 93,000 clones, with 60% to 85% occurring only once. The sequence was obtained from a woman of 80 years or more with acute or convalescent COVID-19. The chain has TRBV27 and TRBJ1-2; D is possibly TRBD1 (6 bases). What was sequenced was peripheral blood. The CDR3 nucleotides are TGTGCCAGCAGCCCGTCGTGGACAGACTATGGCTACACCTTC. Its translation: CASSPSWTDYGYTF.